This T cell receptor beta chain stems from a study of shared clonotypes between healthy human individuals. CD8 cells classed as naive were CD45RO-negative and positively selected for CCR7, excluding terminally differentiated effector memory CD45RA+ cells. The length of the CDR3 is 17 residues. Germline CDR1 is MDHEN and CDR2 is SYDVKM. J gave up 6 bases and V 7 bases, and 17 bases lay outside the gene matches. Sequencing used immunoSEQ multiplex PCR; TCRdb keeps in-frame clones, though not all of them. This sample has more than 2 million clones, with about 95% found just once. This rearrangement joins TRBV28 to TRBJ1-4, with TRBD1 identical over 7 bases. This receptor was obtained from a man between 18 and 35 years old in good health. Sequences were obtained from naive CD8+ T cells sorted from blood. CDR3 region: CASIPAEGARLDEKLFF. For the CDR3, the DNA is TGTGCCAGCATCCCCGCAGAGGGGGCGCGGTTAGATGAAAAACTGTTTTTT.